The 19 T cell receptor beta chains below all came from one sample that was sequenced in a study of CD8+CD57+ T cells in acquired aplastic anemia. Researchers used genomic DNA as the template to profile TCR beta VDJ and CDR3. TCRdb recomputed calls from the reads with MiXCR, one row per CDR3 protein. The sample consists of over 150,000 distinct CDR3 sequences, 71% of them appearing once. CD8+CD57+ cell expansion, shown by flow cytometry, had occurred in the patients selected for sequencing. Source material: sorted CD4+, CD8+, or CD8+CD57+ T cells (not recorded which) from PBMCs. These receptors originate from a human donor with aplastic anemia.

The gene calls are TRBV7-3 and TRBJ2-3; D may correspond to TRBD1 or TRBD2 (5 bases each). Germline CDR1 and CDR2: SGHTA and FQGTGA. This CDR3 spans 15 amino acids. With 5 bases removed from V and 1 base from J, the gap between germline ends came to 13 bases. CDR3 in amino acids: CASSPGGTGTDTQYF. Written as DNA, the CDR3 is TGTGCCAGCAGCCCTGGGGGTACCGGCACAGATACGCAGTATTTT.

V gene TRBV20-1 combines with J gene TRBJ2-1; perhaps TRBD2 as D (5 bases). This CDR3 contains 11 residues. Trimming stripped 0 bases from V and 8 bases from J, with 5 bases between. CDR1 and CDR2 (germline): DFQATT, SNEGSKA (reference sequence). The CDR3 reads CSARDSDEQFF. DNA for the CDR3: TGCAGTGCTAGAGATAGCGATGAGCAGTTCTTC.

This rearrangement joins TRBV7-2 to TRBJ2-7; 8 bases line up with TRBD2. V was pared by 5 bases and J by 0 bases, with 6 bases of the junction left unmatched. The CDR3 covers 15 residues. Germline V lookup: CDR1 SGHTA, CDR2 FQGNSA. DNA for the CDR3: TGTGCCAGCAGCCCTAGCGGGTTTAGCTCCTACGAGCAGTACTTC. Protein product: CASSPSGFSSYEQYF. Together with reference TRBV7-2 and TRBJ2-7, the CDR3 gives the full variable domain: GAGVSQSPSNKVTEKGKDVELRCDPISGHTALYWYRQSLGQGLEFLIYFQGNSAPDKSGLPSDRFSAERTGGSVSTLTIQRTQQEDSAVYLCASSPSGFSSYEQYFGPGTRLTVT.

The chain uses TRBV24-1 and TRBJ2-3; the D is unclear. The germline V gene encodes CDR1 KGHDR and CDR2 SFDVKD. Trimming pared 5 bases from V and 1 base from J, leaving 9 bases between. The CDR3 is made up of 14 amino acids. DNA of the CDR3: TGTGCCACCAGTGGGCCGGAGCGCACAGATACGCAGTATTTT. This sequence encodes CATSGPERTDTQYF.

The J gene is TRBJ2-6, the V gene TRBV15; D gene unclear. The CDR3 is 16 amino acids. V gave up 3 bases and J gave up 0 bases, with 9 bases separating them. CDR1 is LNHNV and CDR2 is YYDKDF in the germline V gene (reference sequence). Written as DNA, the CDR3 is TGTGCCACCAGCAGTGACAAAATCTCTGGGGCCAACGTCCTGACTTTC. Its protein product is CATSSDKISGANVLTF.

This chain uses TRBV9 with TRBJ2-1, with 9 bases matching TRBD1. The V gene's germline CDR1 is SGDLS and CDR2 YYNGEE. CDR3 length: 15 residues. V was clipped by 4 bases and J by 6 bases; unmatched bases: 8. The CDR3 DNA sequence: TGTGCCAGCAGCCCTTCATGGACAGGGGTCAATGAGCAGTTCTTC. This sequence encodes CASSPSWTGVNEQFF.

V and J are TRBV15 and TRBJ2-7; possibly TRBD1 for D (6 bases). The germline V and J ends were trimmed by 4 bases and 4 bases, with 11 bases remaining between them. Looked up from germline, CDR1 is LNHNV and CDR2 is YYDKDF (reference sequence). The CDR3 runs to 13 residues. The CDR3 region is CATSTDRPYEQYF. The CDR3 nucleotides read TGTGCCACCAGCACCGACAGGCCATACGAGCAGTACTTC.

The gene calls are TRBV19 and TRBJ2-2; D not certain. CDR3 size: 13 residues. Germline V gene sequence: CDR1 LNHDA, CDR2 SQIVND (reference sequence). Between the trimmed V and J ends, which lost 5 bases and 2 bases, there was a span of 6 bases. The CDR3 DNA is TGTGCCAGTAGTTACATAAACACCGGGGAGCTGTTTTTT. Translating it yields CASSYINTGELFF.

This clonotype has more than one count but fewer than ten. The CDR3 protein is CSARRYGGHQETQYF. The CDR3 DNA reads as TGCAGTGCCCGCCGATACGGGGGTCACCAAGAGACCCAGTACTTC. The chain is built from TRBV20-1 and TRBJ2-5, with D perhaps matching TRBD2 (6 bases). CDR3 length: 15 residues. V shed 6 bases and J shed 0 bases, with 17 bases lying between them. Germline CDR1 is DFQATT and CDR2 is SNEGSKA (reference sequence).

The chain recombines TRBV7-9 with TRBJ2-5; perhaps TRBD2 as D (7 bases). CDR3 length equals 18 residues. The germline V and J ends were trimmed by 2 bases and 1 base, with 20 bases remaining between them. In germline, CDR1 is SEHNR, CDR2 FQNEAQ (reference sequence). The chain's CDR3 is CASSLNSGGPPGQETQYF. For the CDR3, the DNA is TGTGCCAGCAGCTTAAATTCGGGGGGCCCGCCAGGCCAAGAGACCCAGTACTTC. Variable domain in full (rest from reference TRBV7-9 and TRBJ2-5): DTGVSQNPRHKITKRGQNVTFRCDPISEHNRLYWYRQTLGQGPEFLTYFQNEAQLEKSRLLSDRFSAERPKGSFSTLEIQRTEQGDSAMYLCASSLNSGGPPGQETQYFGPGTRLLVL.

This clonotype has more than one count but fewer than ten. The chain recombines TRBV7-6 with TRBJ2-7, with 7 bases matching TRBD2. CDR1 is SGHVS, CDR2 FNYEAQ, per germline. J was trimmed by 2 bases and V by 2 bases; bases with no gene match: 6. CDR3 length: 15 amino acids. CDR3 nucleotide sequence: TGTGCCAGCAGCTTACGGGAGGATAGGACCTACGAGCAGTACTTC. Residues: CASSLREDRTYEQYF.

V usage is TRBV7-9 and J usage is TRBJ1-2; 9 bases map to TRBD1. J was trimmed by 11 bases and V by 5 bases; bases with no gene match: 9. CDR3 size: 13 residues. The germline V gene encodes CDR1 SEHNR and CDR2 FQNEAQ (reference sequence). For the CDR3, the DNA is TGTGCCAGCAGCGGGACAGGGAGGACGGGTTACACCTTC. Its translation is CASSGTGRTGYTF.

The chain employs TRBV29-1 and TRBJ2-7; 9 bases align to TRBD2. Losses at the gene ends were 4 bases for V and 4 bases for J; bases not matched to a gene: 8. CDR3 length: 14 residues. Germline lookup yields CDR1 SQVTM and CDR2 ANQGSEA. This chain's CDR3 is CSVGGGGGGYEQYF. The CDR3 nucleotides are TGCAGCGTTGGTGGCGGCGGGGGGGGGTACGAGCAGTACTTC.

The chain combines TRBV19 with TRBJ2-7; 8 bases fit TRBD1. CDR3 length: 13 amino acids. Germline values: CDR1 LNHDA, CDR2 SQIVND (reference sequence). V lost 3 bases to trimming and J lost 5 bases; unmatched junction nucleotides: 3. As DNA, the CDR3 is TGTGCCAGTAGTATGACAGGGGTCCACGAGCAGTACTTC. Translating it yields CASSMTGVHEQYF.

J is TRBJ2-7 and V is TRBV5-1; D might be TRBD1 (5 bases). Germline V CDR1 and CDR2: SGHRS, YFSETQ. CDR3 length: 14 amino acids. V gave up 4 bases and J gave up 2 bases, with 13 bases separating them. For the CDR3, the DNA is TGCGCCAGCAGCGGGGTGGGGCTTCCCTACGAGCAGTACTTC. Its translation: CASSGVGLPYEQYF. The full variable domain, its missing parts supplied by reference TRBV5-1 and TRBJ2-7, is KAGVTQTPRYLIKTRGQQVTLSCSPISGHRSVSWYQQTPGQGLQFLFEYFSETQRNKGNFPGRFSGRQFSNSRSEMNVSTLELGDSALYLCASSGVGLPYEQYFGPGTRLTVT.

Details on this clonotype: The junction departs from the called germline gene at one end, perhaps through a read error. The chain is built from TRBV5-1 and TRBJ2-5, with a possible D match to TRBD1 (6 bases). The CDR3 totals 14 residues. Germline lookup yields CDR1 SGHRS and CDR2 YFSETQ. The CDR3 here is CASSRTNRVETQYF. DNA of the CDR3: TGTGCCAGCTCCCGGACCAACAGGGTAGAGACCCAGTACTTC.

This clonotype is a singleton in its sample. The chain has TRBV7-2 and TRBJ1-6; tentatively, D is TRBD1 (5 bases). V lost 1 base and J 9 bases, leaving 13 bases between the germline ends. This CDR3 has 15 amino acids. The germline V gene has CDR1 SGHTA and CDR2 FQGNSA. CDR3 residues: CASSLVARGTSPLHF. CDR3 nucleotide sequence: TGTGCCAGCAGCTTAGTCGCGCGGGGGACTTCACCCCTCCACTTT.

Only a few counts were recorded for this clonotype. V gene TRBV20-1 combines with J gene TRBJ2-7, with a tentative D call TRBD2 (5 bases). Trimming shortened V by 6 bases and J by 2 bases, and 14 bases separated the two germline ends. Germline-derived CDR1 and CDR2 are DFQATT and SNEGSKA (reference sequence). CDR3 size: 13 residues. CDR3 nucleotides: TGCAGTGCAGTTGGGCCCGGGACCTACGAGCAGTACTTC. Its translation is CSAVGPGTYEQYF.

V usage is TRBV7-9 and J usage is TRBJ2-7; D unresolved. The CDR3 sequence is 13 residues long. Trimming took 5 bases from V and 0 from J, leaving 8 bases between them. Germline lookup yields CDR1 SEHNR and CDR2 FQNEAQ (reference sequence). In DNA form, the CDR3 reads TGTGCCAGCAGCCCCCCTACCTCCTACGAGCAGTACTTC. Protein sequence: CASSPPTSYEQYF. The whole variable domain, filled in from reference TRBV7-9 and TRBJ2-7, reads DTGVSQNPRHKITKRGQNVTFRCDPISEHNRLYWYRQTLGQGPEFLTYFQNEAQLEKSRLLSDRFSAERPKGSFSTLEIQRTEQGDSAMYLCASSPPTSYEQYFGPGTRLTVT.